This is a list of T cell receptor beta chains from one sample in a study of T cells in localized non-small cell lung cancer. Method: immunoSEQ multiplex PCR; TCRdb's copy keeps in-frame clones and lacks some. The table has 90,000 to 95,000 clones, roughly 88% seen once. The sequenced sample was PBMCs, obtained before any cancer treatment. The receptor set was obtained from a woman aged 35 to 69 with stage II squamous cell lung carcinoma. The CDR3 runs from the conserved cysteine through the conserved F or W. A D gene is named only where the DNA matches it firmly. Clone sizes are given selectively: once, few, many, or a class where the clone is expanded.

d_call clone_size j_call v_call cdr3_aa cdr3_nt
TRBD1 . TRBJ1-1 TRBV9 CASSVQTGGMNTEAFF TGTGCCAGCAGCGTCCAGACAGGGGGCATGAACACTGAAGCTTTCTTT
. . TRBJ1-2 TRBV5-8 CASSLVNRYYGYTF TGTGCCAGCAGCTTGGTGAACAGATACTATGGCTACACCTTC
. . TRBJ2-1 TRBV19 CASSSDKNYNEQFF TGTGCCAGTAGTTCCGATAAGAACTACAATGAGCAGTTCTTC
. . TRBJ2-5 TRBV2 CAINRETQYF TGTGCCATAAACAGGGAGACCCAGTACTTC
TRBD1 . TRBJ2-1 TRBV6-1 CASSEYGQGLEQFF TGTGCCAGCAGTGAATACGGACAGGGTTTAGAGCAGTTCTTC
. . TRBJ2-1 TRBV14 CASSQVPLSEQFF TGTGCCAGCAGCCAAGTCCCACTATCGGAGCAGTTCTTC
. . TRBJ2-1 TRBV2 CASSDGHYNEQFF TGTGCCAGCAGTGATGGTCACTACAATGAGCAGTTCTTC
. . TRBJ2-7 TRBV4-1 CASSLRLEIEQYF TGCGCCAGCAGCCTCAGACTAGAGATCGAGCAGTACTTC
. . TRBJ2-7 TRBV7-9 CASSPRTSPTSEQYF TGTGCCAGCAGCCCCCGGACAAGTCCCACGTCGGAGCAGTACTTC
. . TRBJ2-1 TRBV6-1 CASTPGGYYNEQFF TGTGCCAGCACCCCAGGAGGCTACTACAATGAGCAGTTCTTC
TRBD1 . TRBJ2-7 TRBV5-6 CASSFTGTGAYEQYF TGTGCCAGCAGCTTTACCGGGACAGGGGCCTACGAGCAGTACTTC
. . TRBJ2-7 TRBV27 CASSFVPGSEQYF TGTGCCAGCAGTTTCGTGCCTGGTAGCGAGCAGTACTTC
. . TRBJ1-4 TRBV5-1 CASSDLGDSQGEKLFF TGCGCCAGCAGCGACCTAGGGGACTCGCAGGGGGAAAAACTGTTTTTT
TRBD2 . TRBJ2-3 TRBV30 CAWTEGLAGTDTQYF TGTGCCTGGACGGAGGGACTAGCGGGCACAGATACGCAGTATTTT
TRBD2 . TRBJ2-7 TRBV5-1 CASRPGLAGTYEQYF TGCGCCAGCAGGCCGGGACTAGCGGGGACCTACGAGCAGTACTTC
. . TRBJ1-5 TRBV28 CASTPPGRNQPQHF TGTGCCAGCACTCCCCCGGGCAGGAACCAGCCCCAGCATTTT
. . TRBJ2-1 TRBV6-1 CASSASGSYNEQFF TGTGCCAGCAGTGCGAGTGGGTCCTACAATGAGCAGTTCTTC
. once TRBJ1-4 TRBV28 CASSLGRREEKLFF TGTGCCAGCAGCCTAGGGCGCCGGGAGGAAAAACTGTTTTTT
. once TRBJ1-2 TRBV29-1 CSVDGGDFNYGYTF TGCAGCGTTGACGGAGGGGATTTTAACTATGGCTACACCTTC
. . TRBJ2-2 TRBV6-1 CASRRLGGTGELFF TGTGCCAGCAGAAGATTAGGGGGGACCGGGGAGCTGTTTTTT
TRBD2 . TRBJ2-7 TRBV6-1 CASSRGGSYEQYF TGTGCCAGCAGTAGAGGCGGGAGCTACGAGCAGTACTTC
. few TRBJ1-2 TRBV5-4 CASSPRGGFGYTF TGTGCCAGCAGCCCCCGAGGAGGTTTCGGCTACACCTTC
TRBD1 . TRBJ1-2 TRBV7-7 CASSLGTGQGDFNGYTF TGTGCTAGCAGCTTAGGTACAGGACAGGGGGATTTTAATGGCTACACCTTC
TRBD1 . TRBJ1-4 TRBV18 CASSLGQSLNEKLFF TGTGCCAGCTCATTGGGACAGAGCCTTAATGAAAAACTGTTTTTT
. . TRBJ2-5 TRBV5-4 CASSYSGGELFTYQETQYF TGTGCCAGCAGCTATTCGGGCGGGGAGCTATTTACTTACCAAGAGACCCAGTACTTC
TRBD1 . TRBJ2-7 TRBV6-1 CATAGTGQGLEQYF TGTGCCACCGCCGGGACAGGGCAGGGTCTCGAGCAGTACTTC
. once TRBJ2-2 TRBV5-1 CASSSGLPLTGELFF TGCGCCAGCAGCTCCGGACTCCCCTTGACCGGGGAGCTGTTTTTT